What follows are 32 T cell receptor beta chains derived from one specimen sequenced in a study of blood T cell repertoires in COVID-19. Only in-frame clones appear in the TCRdb table, and some are missing; sequencing was by immunoSEQ multiplex PCR. The data contain over 250,000 clones, around 89% of them singletons. The sequencing sample was made of PBMCs or T cells enriched from blood (not recorded which). The receptors come from a man aged 35 to 55 who had recovered from COVID-19.

This chain links TRBV10-3 with TRBJ1-2, with 9 nucleotides matching TRBD1. V trimming: 9 bases; J trimming: 2 bases; junction bases outside the gene matches: 10. The germline V gene encodes CDR1 ENHRY and CDR2 SYGVKD. CDR3 length: 15 amino acids. The CDR3: CAILVAGTGNYGYTF. The CDR3 DNA sequence: TGTGCCATTCTTGTAGCAGGGACAGGGAACTATGGCTACACCTTC.

The rearrangement uses TRBV23-1 and TRBJ1-2, with TRBD1 matching 7 bases. TRBV23-1 is labeled an ORF, and its function is uncertain. The V segment lost 0 bases and the J segment 0 bases; nucleotides outside the gene matches: 7. The CDR3 totals 17 residues. The CDR3: CASSQSVKGAANYGYTF. In DNA, the CDR3 is TGCGCCAGCAGTCAATCGGTAAAGGGGGCTGCTAACTATGGCTACACCTTC.

The chain recombines TRBV6-6 with TRBJ2-5; the D is unclear. The germline V gene encodes CDR1 MNHNY and CDR2 SVGAGI (reference sequence). The CDR3 covers 14 residues. Trimming left V 7 bases short and J 5 bases short, with 17 bases between. The CDR3 DNA reads TGTGCCAGCACTTCATTGGTTCCCGGGGAGACCCAGTACTTC. Translation gives CASTSLVPGETQYF.

This chain links TRBV15 with TRBJ1-6, with D tentatively TRBD1 (5 bases). The CDR3 extends over 13 amino acids. The germline V and J ends were trimmed by 7 bases and 7 bases, with 11 bases remaining between them. Germline V gene sequence: CDR1 LNHNV, CDR2 YYDKDF (reference sequence). CDR3 loop: CATMRGRNSPLHF. CDR3 DNA: TGTGCCACCATGCGGGGGAGGAATTCACCCCTCCACTTT.

This clone has a handful of counts. The V gene is TRBV4-1, the J gene TRBJ2-7; 7 bases align to TRBD1. Germline V gives CDR1 MGHRA, CDR2 YSYEKL. Unmatched junction bases numbered 11, after V lost 7 bases and J lost 2 bases. This CDR3 is 15 amino acids long. CDR3 DNA sequence: TGCGCCAGCAAACAGCAGGGGGATCTCACCTACGAGCAGTACTTC. As protein: CASKQQGDLTYEQYF.

The J gene is TRBJ2-1, the V gene TRBV21-1; the D call in the table, TRBD1, was not verified against the DNA. TRBV21-1 is termed a pseudogene. There are 17 residues in the CDR3. CDR3 in amino acids: CASPRDRGNSSYNEQFF. The CDR3 DNA sequence: TGTGCCAGTCCACGGGACAGGGGTAACAGCTCCTACAATGAGCAGTTCTTC.

The gene calls are TRBV10-1 and TRBJ1-6, with no clear D. There are 15 residues in the CDR3. Germline values: CDR1 WNHNN, CDR2 SYGVQD (reference sequence). V lost 0 bases, J lost 6 bases, and 9 bases lay in between. The CDR3 region is CASSESSGGNSPLHF. The CDR3 DNA sequence: TGCGCCAGCAGTGAGTCGAGCGGTGGTAATTCACCCCTCCACTTT.

The chain links TRBV7-2 to TRBJ1-5; no definite D call. Trimming removed 5 bases at V and 2 bases at J, with 13 bases between. This CDR3 is 15 amino acids long. CDR1 SGHTA and CDR2 FQGNSA come from the germline V gene. CDR3 sequence: CASSPRGGGNQPQHF. The CDR3 DNA reads as TGTGCCAGCAGCCCGCGGGGAGGAGGCAATCAGCCCCAGCATTTT.

V is TRBV19 and J is TRBJ2-7, with 9 bases lining up with TRBD1. The trim removed 6 bases at V and 0 bases at J, leaving 3 bases unmatched. There are 14 residues in the CDR3. Germline V CDR1 and CDR2: LNHDA, SQIVND (reference sequence). The chain's CDR3 is CASSRTGASYEQYF. The DNA for the CDR3 is TGTGCCAGTAGCCGGACAGGGGCCTCCTACGAGCAGTACTTC. Supplemented by reference TRBV19 and TRBJ2-7, the full variable domain reads DGGITQSPKYLFRKEGQNVTLSCEQNLNHDAMYWYRQDPGQGLRLIYYSQIVNDFQKGDIAEGYSVSREKKESFPLTVTSAQKNPTAFYLCASSRTGASYEQYFGPGTRLTVT.

The CDR3 region is CASRINRPTDTQYF. In nucleotides, the CDR3 is TGTGCCAGCAGGATCAACAGACCCACAGATACGCAGTATTTT. The chain employs TRBV28 and TRBJ2-3; D is uncertain. CDR1 and CDR2 from the germline V gene are MDHEN and SYDVKM. V was cut by 6 bases and J by 2 bases, with 12 bases left in between. CDR3 length: 14 residues.

The chain joins TRBV6-2 or TRBV6-3 to TRBJ2-3; no clear D. The CDR3 covers 13 residues. The germline CDR1 and CDR2 sequences are MNHEY and SVGEGT. Trimming took 5 bases from V and 4 from J, leaving 10 bases between them. The CDR3 spells CASSPVGPDTQYF. The CDR3 bases are TGTGCCAGCAGTCCAGTTGGGCCAGATACGCAGTATTTT.

This clone has more than one count but fewer than ten. The chain is built from TRBV6-5 and TRBJ2-7; a weak D match, TRBD2 (5 bases). The CDR3 is 14 residues long. CDR1 is MNHEY, CDR2 SVGAGI, per germline. V shed 2 bases and J shed 2 bases, with 10 bases lying between them. The CDR3 reads CASSYLGEPYEQYF. The CDR3 bases are TGTGCCAGCAGTTACCTCGGGGAACCCTACGAGCAGTACTTC.

This sequence joins TRBV6-6 and TRBJ1-6; possibly TRBD1 for D (6 bases). CDR3 size: 14 residues. Germline V lookup: CDR1 MNHNY, CDR2 SVGAGI (reference sequence). With 7 bases removed from V and 10 bases from J, the gap between germline ends came to 17 bases. In DNA form, the CDR3 reads TGTGCCAGCACCCTTTCGGGGGGGCAATCACCCCTCCACTTT. This sequence encodes CASTLSGGQSPLHF.

The chain has TRBV30 and TRBJ2-2; D unclear. The CDR3 runs to 14 residues. Germline CDR1 GTSNPN, CDR2 SVGIG (reference sequence). V lost 4 bases and J lost 2, with 11 bases in between. CDR3 DNA: TGTGCCTGGAAAACATCCATTAACACCGGGGAGCTGTTTTTT. This codes for CAWKTSINTGELFF.

The chain employs TRBV7-6 and TRBJ2-3; maybe TRBD2 (6 bases). There are 17 residues in the CDR3. V shed 2 bases and J shed 0 bases, with 15 bases lying between them. In germline, CDR1 is SGHVS, CDR2 FNYEAQ. CDR3 in DNA: TGTGCCAGCAGCTTACAGCCGGGACTTACGAGCACAGATACGCAGTATTTT. Its translation: CASSLQPGLTSTDTQYF.

The CDR3 DNA reads TGCGCCAGCAGCTTGGAGGGGACAGATACGCAGTATTTT. Protein sequence: CASSLEGTDTQYF. The chain carries TRBV5-1 and TRBJ2-3, with D possibly matching TRBD1 (5 bases). This CDR3 comprises 13 residues. Trimming pared 0 bases from V and 3 bases from J, leaving 5 bases between. The germline V gene encodes CDR1 SGHRS and CDR2 YFSETQ.

This chain joins TRBV5-1 and TRBJ2-3; 11 bases map to TRBD2. CDR1 and CDR2 (germline): SGHRS, YFSETQ. The V and J ends lost 3 bases and 0 bases, in that order; junction bases with no gene match: 9. The CDR3 contains 18 residues. The CDR3 DNA sequence: TGCGCCAGCAGCTCCGGGACTAGCGGAAGAACTAGCACAGATACGCAGTATTTT. The encoded protein is CASSSGTSGRTSTDTQYF.

This chain joins TRBV11-2 and TRBJ2-1; 11 nucleotides match TRBD2. This CDR3 comprises 17 residues. CDR1 and CDR2 from the germline V gene are SGHAT and FQNNGV. The trim removed 3 bases at V and 6 bases at J, leaving 10 bases unmatched. In nucleotides, the CDR3 is TGTGCCAGCAGCTTTCGGACGGAGCTAGCGGGAGGCAATGAGCAGTTCTTC. Its protein product is CASSFRTELAGGNEQFF.

The chain uses TRBV3-1 (or the pseudogene TRBV3-2) and TRBJ1-1, with D unresolved. The V end was cut by 1 base, the J end by 1 base, with 10 bases between. Germline V gene lookup returns CDR1 LGHDT and CDR2 YNNKEL (reference sequence). This CDR3 region has 15 residues. The DNA for the CDR3 is TGTGCCAGCAGCCAAGGGGTGTCAGGGAACACTGAAGCTTTCTTT. Translation: CASSQGVSGNTEAFF.

CDR3 protein: CASSQIGAGDTQYF. In DNA form, the CDR3 reads TGTGCCAGCAGCCAGATAGGCGCGGGAGATACGCAGTATTTT. The chain uses TRBV3-1 (or the pseudogene TRBV3-2) and TRBJ2-3; perhaps TRBD2 as D (5 bases). CDR3 size: 14 residues. The V end lost 3 bases, the J end lost 5 bases, and 12 bases lay between the germline ends. Germline V gives CDR1 LGHDT, CDR2 YNNKEL (reference sequence).

The chain joins TRBV14 to TRBJ2-6; D is possibly TRBD1 (6 bases). V lost 4 bases, J lost 2 bases, and 24 bases lay in between. The CDR3 has 20 residues. Germline CDR1 SGHDN, CDR2 FVKESK. CDR3: CASSPYRDSLRRAGANVLTF. CDR3 DNA: TGTGCCAGCAGCCCCTACAGGGATTCACTGAGGAGAGCTGGGGCCAACGTCCTGACTTTC.

This chain links TRBV28 with TRBJ1-6; TRBD1 aligns across 10 bases. The trim removed 6 bases at V and 8 bases at J, leaving 7 bases unmatched. Germline V gene lookup returns CDR1 MDHEN and CDR2 SYDVKM. The CDR3 covers 15 residues. CDR3 sequence: CASSSVGTGDSPLHF. The CDR3 DNA reads as TGTGCCAGCAGCTCGGTCGGGACAGGGGATTCACCCCTCCACTTT.

The chain recombines TRBV27 with TRBJ2-2; a weak D match, TRBD2 (6 bases). The CDR3 extends over 14 amino acids. V lost 5 bases and J 6 bases, leaving 13 bases between the germline ends. Germline assignment: CDR1 MNHEY and CDR2 SMNVEV (reference sequence). CDR3 region: CASSTTGLPGELFF. For the CDR3, the DNA is TGTGCCAGCAGTACCACGGGACTCCCCGGGGAGCTGTTTTTT.

This clone occurred a few times. The chain recombines TRBV11-2 with TRBJ2-7; 7 nucleotides match TRBD2. The length of the CDR3 is 13 residues. The V gene end was trimmed by 5 bases and the J gene end by 2 bases; junction bases not matched to a gene: 3. In germline, CDR1 is SGHAT, CDR2 FQNNGV. CDR3 loop: CASSEGRAYEQYF. The CDR3 DNA reads as TGTGCCAGCAGCGAAGGGAGGGCCTACGAGCAGTACTTC.

This clone was seen a handful of times. The rearrangement uses TRBV5-1 and TRBJ2-1; 16 bases align to TRBD2. The CDR3 sequence is 14 residues long. Trimming at V came to 4 bases and at J to 12 bases, leaving 4 bases not matched to a gene. The V gene's germline CDR1 is SGHRS and CDR2 YFSETQ. The CDR3 nucleotides are TGCGCCAGCAGCGAGGGACTAGCGGGAGGGCGGCAGTTCTTC. This encodes CASSEGLAGGRQFF.

The J gene is TRBJ2-7, the V gene TRBV10-1, with 7 nucleotides matching TRBD1. The length of the CDR3 is 17 residues. The V gene's germline CDR1 is WNHNN and CDR2 SYGVQD (reference sequence). With 8 bases clipped from V and 1 base from J, the junction kept 17 bases outside the gene matches. DNA of the CDR3: TGCGCCAGCCTGGCAGCCCCGCACGGGACAGAGTCCTACGAGCAGTACTTC. It codes for CASLAAPHGTESYEQYF.

The rearrangement joins TRBV5-1 to TRBJ1-2, with unresolved D. Looked up from germline, CDR1 is SGHRS and CDR2 is YFSETQ. There are 13 residues in the CDR3. V was trimmed by 4 bases and J by 8 bases, leaving 15 bases between them. CDR3 nucleotides: TGCGCCAGCAGCCCGGGGTCAGAGAAGGGCTACACCTTC. Translation gives CASSPGSEKGYTF.

The chain joins TRBV24-1 to TRBJ2-3; 10 nucleotides agree with TRBD2. J gave up 5 bases and V 4 bases, and 8 bases lay outside the gene matches. The CDR3 spans 16 residues. Germline CDR1 is KGHDR and CDR2 is SFDVKD. CDR3 residues: CATSDPGLAAEDTQYF. CDR3 coding DNA: TGTGCCACCAGTGACCCAGGACTAGCGGCCGAAGATACGCAGTATTTT.

V and J are TRBV7-2 and TRBJ1-2; the match to TRBD1 covers 7 bases. The germline gives CDR1 SGHTA, CDR2 FQGNSA. V shed 0 bases, J shed 4 bases, and the junction held 5 bases outside the gene matches. There are 15 residues in the CDR3. CDR3 nucleotides: TGTGCCAGCAGCTTAGCCAGGACAGGACTCTATGGCTACACCTTC. This translates into CASSLARTGLYGYTF.

The genes are TRBV6-2 or TRBV6-3 and TRBJ2-2, with unresolved D. The V gene's germline CDR1 is MNHEY and CDR2 SVGEGT. This CDR3 region has 17 residues. The V gene lost 4 bases and the J gene lost 3 bases, with 18 bases spanning the gap. For the CDR3, the DNA is TGTGCCAGCAGTTCCAGGTGTGTAGGCTTTTACACCGGGGAGCTGTTTTTT. Protein product: CASSSRCVGFYTGELFF.

The J gene is TRBJ1-3, the V gene TRBV6-5; no clear D. Between the trimmed V and J ends, which lost 5 bases and 0 bases, there was a span of 11 bases. Germline values: CDR1 MNHEY, CDR2 SVGAGI. The CDR3 runs 15 residues. The DNA of the CDR3 is TGTGCCAGCAGTCTTGACCCGGGCTCTGGAAACACCATATATTTT. This gives the protein CASSLDPGSGNTIYF.

The chain is built from TRBV7-8 and TRBJ2-2; 8 positions agree with TRBD1. Germline CDR1 SGHVS, CDR2 FQNEAQ. The CDR3 is made up of 18 amino acids. Trimming took 1 base from V and 5 from J; bases not matched to a gene: 12. CDR3 bases: TGTGCCAGCAGCTTAGGGGACCGGGCAGGGGGCTTTACCGGGGAGCTGTTTTTT. Protein: CASSLGDRAGGFTGELFF.